The 13 T cell receptor beta chains below come from one sample, sequenced in a study of cytomegalovirus exposure and HLA in healthy donors. 60 Vbeta and 13 Jbeta primers were used in PCR. This table comes from immunoSEQ multiplex PCR, and its TCRdb copy is limited to in-frame clones, with some not included. Of fewer than 250,000 clones listed, approximately 80% are singletons. Sequencing was performed on PBMCs. The source is a boy between 2 and 10 years old in good health and CMV-seronegative.

The chain couples TRBV10-3 to TRBJ1-1, with 9 bases lining up with TRBD1. The CDR3 extends over 15 amino acids. J gave up 3 bases and V 10 bases, and 12 bases lay outside the gene matches. Germline CDR1 is ENHRY and CDR2 is SYGVKD. The CDR3 loop is CATSRRDREDTEAFF. The CDR3 DNA reads as TGTGCCACCAGCCGGCGGGACAGGGAGGACACTGAAGCTTTCTTT.

This rearrangement joins TRBV27 to TRBJ2-1, with a possible D match to TRBD2 (5 bases). Trimming removed 3 bases from V and 9 bases from J, with 6 bases in between. The CDR3 covers 11 residues. CDR1 is MNHEY, CDR2 SMNVEV, per germline (reference sequence). The CDR3 here is CASSFGLEQFF. The DNA of the CDR3 is TGTGCCAGCAGTTTCGGACTTGAGCAGTTCTTC.

The rearrangement uses TRBV6-5 and TRBJ2-3, with a possible D match to TRBD1 (6 bases). The length of the CDR3 is 16 residues. The germline gives CDR1 MNHEY, CDR2 SVGAGI. V was pared by 0 bases and J by 2 bases, with 12 bases between. Written as DNA, the CDR3 is TGTGCCAGCAGTTACTCGCAGGACAGCTACACAGATACGCAGTATTTT. Translation gives CASSYSQDSYTDTQYF.

J is TRBJ2-1 and V is TRBV20-1, with D possibly TRBD2 on 6 matching bases. The CDR3 sequence is 11 residues long. CDR1 is DFQATT, CDR2 SNEGSKA, per germline (reference sequence). V lost 8 bases and J 7 bases, leaving 12 bases between the germline ends. The CDR3 sequence is CSKGGTNEQFF. CDR3 coding DNA: TGCAGTAAGGGCGGGACTAATGAGCAGTTCTTC.

The V and J genes are TRBV14 and TRBJ1-2, with a tentative D call TRBD1 (5 bases). The germline V and J ends were trimmed by 3 bases and 7 bases, with 12 bases remaining between them. CDR1 and CDR2 from the germline V gene are SGHDN and FVKESK. The CDR3 has 13 residues. CDR3 sequence reads: CASSHSGHSGYTF. CDR3 bases: TGTGCCAGCAGCCATAGTGGACACTCTGGCTACACCTTC.

V gene TRBV30 combines with J gene TRBJ1-2; 9 bases fit TRBD1. J gave up 7 bases and V 5 bases, and 8 bases lay outside the gene matches. The CDR3 is 13 residues long. CDR1 is GTSNPN, CDR2 SVGIG, per germline (reference sequence). This CDR3 reads CAWDLQGAGGYTF. The DNA for the CDR3 is TGTGCCTGGGATCTACAGGGGGCAGGTGGCTACACCTTC.

This chain links TRBV9 with TRBJ2-5, with D unresolved. Per the germline V gene, CDR1 is SGDLS and CDR2 is YYNGEE. This CDR3 spans 16 amino acids. The germline V and J ends were trimmed by 0 bases and 2 bases, with 14 bases remaining between them. The chain's CDR3 is CASSVAGGILQETQYF. In DNA, the CDR3 is TGTGCCAGCAGCGTAGCTGGCGGCATTTTACAAGAGACCCAGTACTTC.

The V and J genes are TRBV30 and TRBJ2-5; D is perhaps TRBD2 (7 bases). V was shortened by 2 bases and J by 2 bases, with 18 bases between the two germline ends. Germline lookup yields CDR1 GTSNPN and CDR2 SVGIG (reference sequence). The CDR3 sequence is 16 residues long. The CDR3 coding sequence is TGTGCCTGGAGTCCACTGGAAGGGGGGGGTCAAGAGACCCAGTACTTC. Translation gives CAWSPLEGGGQETQYF.

The chain employs TRBV29-1 and TRBJ2-7; D unclear. This CDR3 is 14 amino acids long. Germline CDR1 and CDR2: SQVTM and ANQGSEA. V dropped 4 bases and J dropped 2 bases, with 15 bases sitting between them. The CDR3 DNA reads as TGCAGCGTTGTAGCTGGGTATTGGCCCTACGAGCAGTACTTC. Translation: CSVVAGYWPYEQYF.

The V and J genes are TRBV27 and TRBJ1-4, with D unresolved. The CDR3 is made up of 15 amino acids. The V gene's germline CDR1 is MNHEY and CDR2 SMNVEV (reference sequence). V was trimmed by 1 base and J by 5 bases, leaving 11 bases between them. The CDR3 nucleotides are TGTGCCAGCAGTTTATACCCCCCCACAAATGAAAAACTGTTTTTT. This codes for CASSLYPPTNEKLFF.

The V and J genes are TRBV11-2 and TRBJ1-1; D unresolved. Trimming pared 5 bases from V and 6 bases from J, leaving 16 bases between. This CDR3 has 14 residues. CDR1 is SGHAT and CDR2 is FQNNGV in the germline V gene. The DNA for the CDR3 is TGTGCCAGCAGCCGTGACTACCGGAGGGCTGAAGCTTTCTTT. Translation gives CASSRDYRRAEAFF.

The chain has TRBV9 and TRBJ2-3; D unresolved. The CDR3 spans 13 residues. V was cut by 5 bases and J by 2 bases, with 9 bases left in between. Germline-derived CDR1 and CDR2 are SGDLS and YYNGEE. In nucleotides, the CDR3 is TGTGCCAGCAGGGCTCCCGTCACAGATACGCAGTATTTT. Residues: CASRAPVTDTQYF.

The chain is built from TRBV6-1 and TRBJ2-7, with TRBD1 as a possible D gene (6 bases). Trimming removed 3 bases from V and 6 bases from J, with 18 bases in between. The CDR3 contains 15 residues. The germline gives CDR1 MNHNS, CDR2 SASEGT. The CDR3 region is CASSDQGKVLGEQYF. Written as DNA, the CDR3 is TGTGCCAGCAGTGACCAGGGGAAGGTTTTAGGCGAGCAGTACTTC.